These T cell receptor beta chains were read from a single sample in a study of blood T cells in healthy people across ages. TCRdb ran MiXCR on the 5' RACE reads and lists one entry per CDR3 protein. The sample has 1.5 million to 2 million distinct CDR3 sequences, 35% to 50% seen once. Sequenced material: blood. The receptors shown here come from a human donor in good health. Both conserved end residues are part of each CDR3. A D gene is named only where the DNA matches it firmly.

d_call j_call v_call cdr3_aa
TRBD1 TRBJ2-7 TRBV6-1 CASNTGASYEQYF
. TRBJ2-1 TRBV2 CASSALGLYNEQFF
. TRBJ1-1 TRBV20-1 CSPRAGVSNTEAFF
. TRBJ2-7 TRBV28 CASSPMMGYYEQYF
TRBD1 TRBJ2-1 TRBV29-1 CSVEGTGHYEQFF
. TRBJ2-1 TRBV9 CASSVLQGYEQFF
TRBD1 TRBJ1-5 TRBV7-2 CASSLDRGYPPQHF
. TRBJ1-2 TRBV12-3/TRBV12-4 CASSLALSDGYTF
. TRBJ1-6 TRBV5-1 CASSMTPDAYNSPLHF
. TRBJ2-1 TRBV7-9 CASSPQSGVEFF
TRBD2 TRBJ2-7 TRBV5-1 CASSSGLADLYEQCF
. TRBJ1-4 TRBV5-6 CASSLVGQRGEKLFF
TRBD2 TRBJ2-1 TRBV2 CASSDLSGGANEQFF
. . TRBV4-3 CASSEDYSLYEQYF
. TRBJ2-1 TRBV7-8 CASSYPQHGGLDNEQFF
TRBD1 TRBJ2-5 TRBV12-3/TRBV12-4 CASSSLRGHQETQYF